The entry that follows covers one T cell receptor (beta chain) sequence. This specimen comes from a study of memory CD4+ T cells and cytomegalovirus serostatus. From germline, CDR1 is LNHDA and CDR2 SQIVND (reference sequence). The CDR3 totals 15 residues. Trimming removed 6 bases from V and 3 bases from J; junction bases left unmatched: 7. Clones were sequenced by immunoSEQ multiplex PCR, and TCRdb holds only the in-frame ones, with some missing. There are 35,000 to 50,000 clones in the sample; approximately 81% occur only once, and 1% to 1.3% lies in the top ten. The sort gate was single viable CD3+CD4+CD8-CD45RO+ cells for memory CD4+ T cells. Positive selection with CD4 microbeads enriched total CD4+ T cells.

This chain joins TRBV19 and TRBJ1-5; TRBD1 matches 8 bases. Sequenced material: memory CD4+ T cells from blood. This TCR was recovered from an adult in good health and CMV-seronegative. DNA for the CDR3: TGTGCCAGTAGCCCAGGGGGCGGAGACAATCAGCCCCAGCATTTT. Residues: CASSPGGGDNQPQHF. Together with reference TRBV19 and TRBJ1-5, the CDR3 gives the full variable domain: DGGITQSPKYLFRKEGQNVTLSCEQNLNHDAMYWYRQDPGQGLRLIYYSQIVNDFQKGDIAEGYSVSREKKESFPLTVTSAQKNPTAFYLCASSPGGGDNQPQHFGDGTRLSIL.